The clone carrying this TCR beta chain was seen a single time. Authors' processing steps: How many nucleated cells were present was estimated from reference gene primer amplification. Generated by immunoSEQ multiplex PCR, the TCRdb table keeps only in-frame clones and is missing some. V, J and clone size are taken as reported in that table, and D and trimming were inferred from the DNA itself. The table has some 240,000 clones, about 93% seen once. These data are taken from a study of blood T cell repertoires in COVID-19. The CDR3 consists of 12 residues. Deletions cut 5 bases from V and 11 bases from J, with 13 bases between. The germline V gene has CDR1 SGHVS and CDR2 FQNEAQ.

The chain joins TRBV7-8 to TRBJ1-3; the D gene is possibly TRBD1 (5 bases). Sequencing was performed on peripheral blood. The receptor comes from a man aged 55 to 70 with COVID-19, enrolled during active disease. CDR3 sequence (DNA): TGTGCCAGCAGCCGACATGGGGCCCCCATATATTTT. Amino acids: CASSRHGAPIYF.